Each of the 24 T cell receptor beta chains below was sequenced from the same sample in a study of metastatic and nonmetastatic thyroid tumors (dated by TCRdb to 2018 to 2020). Library creation used PCR. The instrument was an Illumina HiSeq 4000. TCRdb itself trimmed the public reads at Q25 with fastp, ran MiXCR and retained productive beta chains. Within this sample are 25,000 to 35,000 clones, with approximately 22% of them counted one time only. Roughly two fifths of the sample rests with the top ten. None of the patients had been given any treatment before thyroid surgery. Sequencing input: blood. The source is a female donor with papillary thyroid cancer or a benign thyroid nodule (not recorded which). Some clones in this sample may be carry-over from other donors' samples.

This chain connects TRBV6-1 to TRBJ2-5, with TRBD1 identical over 12 bases. This CDR3 comprises 17 residues. The germline V gene has CDR1 MNHNS and CDR2 SASEGT. Trimming at V came to 4 bases and at J to 2 bases, leaving 8 bases not matched to a gene. The CDR3: CASSAGTGGAVQETQYF. DNA of the CDR3: TGTGCCAGCAGTGCCGGGACAGGGGGCGCCGTACAAGAGACCCAGTACTTC.

This clone was recorded a few times. The CDR3 DNA is TGTGCCAGCCGCCGGGGGCGCACAGATACGCAGTATTTT. Protein sequence: CASRRGRTDTQYF. This rearrangement joins TRBV6-1 to TRBJ2-3; D is possibly TRBD1 or TRBD2 (6 bases each). The germline CDR1 and CDR2 sequences are MNHNS and SASEGT. The CDR3 runs 13 residues. Trimming stripped 8 bases from V and 1 base from J, with 10 bases between.

This clone came up many times. The CDR3 loop reads CASSLYRGDSPLHF. The CDR3 DNA reads TGCGCCAGCAGCTTGTACAGGGGGGACTCACCCCTCCACTTT. The chain couples TRBV5-1 to TRBJ1-6, with 8 bases that match TRBD1. The CDR3 is made up of 14 amino acids. Germline loops: CDR1 SGHRS, CDR2 YFSETQ. The J segment lost 10 bases and the V segment lost 1 base, leaving 4 bases of the junction unmatched.

V usage is TRBV6-2 or TRBV6-3 and J usage is TRBJ2-1; TRBD2 aligns across 10 bases. With 8 bases clipped from V and 6 bases from J, the junction kept 4 bases outside the gene matches. This CDR3 has 13 amino acids. Germline loops: CDR1 MNHEY, CDR2 SVGEGT. CDR3 DNA: TGTGCCAGCGGGGCTAGCGGGAGCAATGAGCAGTTCTTC. Amino acids: CASGASGSNEQFF.

As concerns this clone: The junction departs from the called germline gene at one end, perhaps through a read error. The V call is TRBV6-1, the J call TRBJ2-7, with TRBD2 matching over 12 bases. The germline CDR1 and CDR2 sequences are MNHNS and SASEGT. This CDR3 comprises 14 residues. The CDR3 is CASILAGGPYEQYF. The DNA for the CDR3 is TGTGCCAGCATCCTAGCGGGGGGGCCTTACGAGCAGTACTTT.

This clone was recorded at least ten times. This chain joins TRBV5-4 and TRBJ2-3; no firm D call. CDR1 and CDR2 from the germline V gene are SGHNT and YYREEE (reference sequence). Trimming stripped 2 bases from V and 4 bases from J, with 11 bases between. This CDR3 spans 14 amino acids. This chain's CDR3 is CASSLVPTADTQYF. The CDR3 DNA reads as TGTGCCAGCAGCTTAGTACCTACGGCAGATACGCAGTATTTT.

In its sample, this clone was seen a few times. The V gene is TRBV6-2 or TRBV6-3, the J gene TRBJ2-7; 8 bases are a match to TRBD2. Germline CDR1 is MNHEY and CDR2 is SVGEGT. V trimming: 6 bases; J trimming: 3 bases; junction bases outside the gene matches: 7. The CDR3 extends over 14 amino acids. The CDR3 loop is CASSPLAEGYEQYF. CDR3 sequence (DNA): TGTGCCAGCAGCCCACTAGCGGAGGGCTACGAGCAGTACTTC.

This clone came up a few times. This chain links TRBV27 with TRBJ1-2; D is possibly TRBD1 (6 bases). CDR3 length: 17 amino acids. Germline V gene lookup returns CDR1 MNHEY and CDR2 SMNVEV (reference sequence). V was pared by 2 bases and J by 0 bases, with 16 bases between. CDR3 residues: CASSLRTELITNYGYTF. The CDR3 nucleotides are TGTGCCAGCAGTTTAAGGACAGAGCTAATCACTAACTATGGCTACACCTTC.

V gene TRBV12-3 or TRBV12-4 combines with J gene TRBJ2-2; the match to TRBD2 covers 14 bases. V was clipped by 2 bases and J by 4 bases; unmatched bases: 9. The CDR3 spans 19 residues. Here the CDR3 reads CASSLSSPGTSGSTGELFF. The CDR3 DNA reads TGTGCCAGCAGTTTAAGTAGCCCCGGGACTAGCGGGAGCACCGGGGAGCTGTTTTTT.

This clone was counted many times. The J gene is TRBJ2-1, the V gene TRBV9; TRBD1 matches 12 bases. The CDR3 runs to 18 residues. Germline values: CDR1 SGDLS, CDR2 YYNGEE. V trimming: 0 bases; J trimming: 3 bases; junction bases outside the gene matches: 7. This CDR3 is CASSVGAGQGAIYNEQFF. CDR3 nucleotide sequence: TGTGCCAGCAGCGTAGGGGCGGGACAGGGGGCGATCTACAATGAGCAGTTCTTC.

In its sample, this clone is medium-sized. The chain links TRBV6-1 to TRBJ2-1; TRBD1 matches 9 bases. The length of the CDR3 is 16 residues. J lost 6 bases, V lost 6 bases, and 12 bases had no gene match. Germline V lookup: CDR1 MNHNS, CDR2 SASEGT. CDR3 DNA: TGTGCCAGCAGCAAGAACCGGGACAGGGTGCCCAATGAGCAGTTCTTC. Protein product: CASSKNRDRVPNEQFF.

This chain uses TRBV5-4 with TRBJ1-4; no clear D gene. This CDR3 spans 15 amino acids. Germline V gene sequence: CDR1 SGHNT, CDR2 YYREEE (reference sequence). The germline V and J ends were trimmed by 3 bases and 7 bases, with 16 bases remaining between them. In DNA, the CDR3 is TGTGCCAGCAGCTCCGCCGGTTTGCGTCCTGAAAAACTGTTTTTT. It specifies CASSSAGLRPEKLFF.

As for this clone: A junction end diverges from the germline sequence, so it may reflect a read error. For the CDR3, the DNA is TGTGCCAGCAGCTTCGGGACTAGCGGGAGGGCCAAGATCTATGAGCAGTTCTTC. It specifies CASSFGTSGRAKIYEQFF. The V call is TRBV5-1, the J call TRBJ2-1; the match to TRBD2 covers 16 bases. This CDR3 region has 18 residues. Germline CDR1 SGHRS, CDR2 YFSETQ.

This clone appeared once. The V gene is TRBV18, the J gene TRBJ2-7, with 10 bases lining up with TRBD1. Germline loops: CDR1 KGHSH, CDR2 LQKENI. CDR3 length equals 17 residues. With V trimmed by 4 bases and J by 10 bases, 19 bases remained unmatched. CDR3 residues: CASSQTPGTGELPGQYF. The CDR3 DNA reads as TGTGCCAGCTCACAGACCCCCGGGACAGGGGAATTGCCGGGTCAGTACTTC.

The rearrangement uses TRBV19 and TRBJ1-5, with 8 positions matching TRBD1. J was trimmed by 11 bases and V by 5 bases; bases with no gene match: 11. Looked up from germline, CDR1 is LNHDA and CDR2 is SQIVND (reference sequence). The CDR3 covers 14 residues. The CDR3 sequence is CASSPQVQGVTQHF. In nucleotides, the CDR3 is TGTGCCAGTAGTCCACAAGTACAGGGGGTTACCCAGCATTTT.

This clone was counted many times. V is TRBV18 and J is TRBJ2-7; 8 bases line up with TRBD1. V was clipped by 2 bases and J by 7 bases; unmatched bases: 13. The CDR3 has 16 residues. Germline CDR1 is KGHSH and CDR2 is LQKENI. CDR3 nucleotides: TGTGCCAGCTCACCAGGGTTGGGAGCAGGGGGCGGTGAGCAGTACTTC. Amino acids: CASSPGLGAGGGEQYF.

In this sample, this clone turned up many times. The chain has TRBV29-1 and TRBJ1-2; D gene uncertain. V lost 3 bases and J lost 7, with 9 bases in between. The CDR3 is made up of 11 amino acids. Per germline, CDR1 SQVTM and CDR2 ANQGSEA. The CDR3 spells CSVDFSAGYTF. The CDR3 nucleotides read TGCAGCGTTGATTTCTCCGCTGGCTACACCTTC.

This clone was seen a handful of times. This chain connects TRBV6-1 to TRBJ2-7; D perhaps matches TRBD2 (6 bases). Trimming pared 5 bases from V and 5 bases from J, leaving 13 bases between. The CDR3 has 13 residues. The V gene's germline CDR1 is MNHNS and CDR2 SASEGT. CDR3 sequence: CASSMTSRHEQYF. CDR3 sequence (DNA): TGTGCCAGCAGTATGACTAGTAGACACGAGCAGTACTTC.

This clone was counted many times. The J gene is TRBJ1-2, the V gene TRBV6-1; perhaps TRBD1 as D (5 bases). CDR3 length: 12 residues. From germline, CDR1 is MNHNS and CDR2 SASEGT. V was trimmed by 6 bases and J by 2 bases, leaving 7 bases between them. CDR3 sequence: CASSGANYGYTF. The CDR3, as DNA: TGTGCCAGCAGCGGGGCCAACTATGGCTACACCTTC.

This clone has more than one count but fewer than ten. The V call is TRBV6-6, the J call TRBJ2-7; TRBD2 aligns across 7 bases. This CDR3 region has 12 residues. Germline trimming cut 0 bases from V and 7 bases from J; bases unmatched to any gene: 0. CDR1 MNHNY and CDR2 SVGAGI come from the germline V gene (reference sequence). CDR3 in DNA: TGTGCCAGCAGTTACTCCGGGGGGGAGCAGTACTTC. Translation: CASSYSGGEQYF.

In the case of this clone: Mismatch with germline at one junction end may stem from a read error. This chain links TRBV12-3 or TRBV12-4 with TRBJ2-1; possibly TRBD2 for D (5 bases). This CDR3 spans 16 amino acids. The CDR3 nucleotides are TGTGCCAACAGTTTTTTGAGCGGTGGGGCCTACAATGAGCAGTTCTTC. Protein: CANSFLSGGAYNEQFF.

The V and J genes are TRBV20-1 and TRBJ1-2; D is ambiguous. V was cut by 0 bases and J by 6 bases, with 14 bases left in between. CDR1 and CDR2 from the germline V gene are DFQATT and SNEGSKA (reference sequence). This CDR3 has 14 amino acids. CDR3 protein: CSARESAGANGYTF. For the CDR3, the DNA is TGCAGTGCTAGAGAGTCCGCGGGCGCTAATGGCTACACCTTC.

The chain links TRBV20-1 to TRBJ1-2; D ambiguous. V lost 6 bases, J lost 1 base, and 15 bases lay in between. The CDR3 covers 14 residues. In germline, CDR1 is DFQATT, CDR2 SNEGSKA (reference sequence). In DNA form, the CDR3 reads TGCAGTGCCTCCGAGAGGGCAGTTAACTATGGCTACACCTTC. Translation: CSASERAVNYGYTF.

This clone was counted a few times. This may come from a read error, since a much larger clone is one base off. This CDR3 is also generated by other DNA sequences in the sample. The J gene is TRBJ1-2, the V gene TRBV2; no clear D gene. The germline gives CDR1 SNHLY, CDR2 FYNNEI. With 6 bases removed from V and 2 bases from J, the gap between germline ends came to 13 bases. CDR3 length: 14 residues. The CDR3 spells CASSEIPGNYGYTF. The CDR3 bases are TGTGCCAGCAGCGAAATCCCGGGAAACTATGGCTACACCTTC.